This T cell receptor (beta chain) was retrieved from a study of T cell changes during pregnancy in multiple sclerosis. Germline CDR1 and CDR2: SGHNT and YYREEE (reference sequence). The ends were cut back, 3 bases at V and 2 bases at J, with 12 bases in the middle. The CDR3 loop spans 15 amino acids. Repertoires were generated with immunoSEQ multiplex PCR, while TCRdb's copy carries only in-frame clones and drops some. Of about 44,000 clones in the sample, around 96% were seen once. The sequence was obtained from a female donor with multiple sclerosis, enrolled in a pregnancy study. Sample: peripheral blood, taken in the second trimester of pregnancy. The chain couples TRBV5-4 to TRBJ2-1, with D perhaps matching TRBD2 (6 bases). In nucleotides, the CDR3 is TGTGCCAGCAGCTCCGGGACTGGGACCTACAATGAGCAGTTCTTC. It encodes CASSSGTGTYNEQFF.